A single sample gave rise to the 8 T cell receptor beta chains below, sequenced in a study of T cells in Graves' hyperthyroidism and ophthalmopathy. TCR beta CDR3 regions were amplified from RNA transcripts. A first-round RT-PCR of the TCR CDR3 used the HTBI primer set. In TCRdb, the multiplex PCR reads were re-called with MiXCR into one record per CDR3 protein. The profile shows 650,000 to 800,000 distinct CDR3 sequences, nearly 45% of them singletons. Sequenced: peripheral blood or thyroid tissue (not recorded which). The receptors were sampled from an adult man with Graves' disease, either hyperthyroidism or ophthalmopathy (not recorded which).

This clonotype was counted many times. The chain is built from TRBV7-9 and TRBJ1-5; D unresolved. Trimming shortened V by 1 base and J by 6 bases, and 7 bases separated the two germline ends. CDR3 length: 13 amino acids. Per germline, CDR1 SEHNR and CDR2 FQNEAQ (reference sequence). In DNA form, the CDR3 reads TGTGCCAGCAGCTTAGATGGGGTTCAGCCCCAGCATTTT. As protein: CASSLDGVQPQHF.

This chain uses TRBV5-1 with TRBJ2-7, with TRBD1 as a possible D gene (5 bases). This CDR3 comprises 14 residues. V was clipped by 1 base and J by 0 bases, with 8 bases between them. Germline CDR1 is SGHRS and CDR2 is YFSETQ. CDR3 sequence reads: CASSLRQSSYEQYF. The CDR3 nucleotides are TGCGCCAGCAGCTTGAGACAGAGCTCCTACGAGCAGTACTTC.

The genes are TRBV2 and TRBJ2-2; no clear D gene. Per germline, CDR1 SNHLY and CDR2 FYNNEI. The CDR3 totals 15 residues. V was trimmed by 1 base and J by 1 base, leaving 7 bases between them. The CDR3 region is CASSEVVLNTGELFF. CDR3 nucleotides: TGTGCCAGCAGTGAAGTGGTCCTGAACACCGGGGAGCTGTTTTTT.

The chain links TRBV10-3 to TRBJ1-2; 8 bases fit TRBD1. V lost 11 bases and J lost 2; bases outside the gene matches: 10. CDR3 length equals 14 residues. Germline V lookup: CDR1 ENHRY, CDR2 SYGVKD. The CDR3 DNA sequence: TGTGCCGTAAGGAAGGACAGGGACAACTATGGCTACACCTTC. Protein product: CAVRKDRDNYGYTF.

The CDR3 sequence is CAISDRGRQPQHF. Here the CDR3 DNA reads TGTGCCATCAGTGACAGGGGGCGTCAGCCCCAGCATTTT. The chain couples TRBV10-3 to TRBJ1-5; 8 bases map to TRBD1. Germline values: CDR1 ENHRY, CDR2 SYGVKD. This CDR3 has 13 amino acids. With 3 bases clipped from V and 6 bases from J, the junction kept 1 base outside the gene matches.

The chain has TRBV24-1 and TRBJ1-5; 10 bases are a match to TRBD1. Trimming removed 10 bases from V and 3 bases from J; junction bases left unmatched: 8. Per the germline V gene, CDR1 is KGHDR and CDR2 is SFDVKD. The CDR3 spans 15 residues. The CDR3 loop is CATTGGQGPNQPQHF. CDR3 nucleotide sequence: TGTGCCACGACCGGGGGACAGGGGCCCAATCAGCCCCAGCATTTT.

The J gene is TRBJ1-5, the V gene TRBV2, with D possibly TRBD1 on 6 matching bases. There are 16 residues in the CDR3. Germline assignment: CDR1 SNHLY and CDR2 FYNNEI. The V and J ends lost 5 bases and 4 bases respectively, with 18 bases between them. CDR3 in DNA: TGTGCCAGCAGTTCACTTTACGGACAGCAAAATCAGCCCCAGCATTTT. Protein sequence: CASSSLYGQQNQPQHF.

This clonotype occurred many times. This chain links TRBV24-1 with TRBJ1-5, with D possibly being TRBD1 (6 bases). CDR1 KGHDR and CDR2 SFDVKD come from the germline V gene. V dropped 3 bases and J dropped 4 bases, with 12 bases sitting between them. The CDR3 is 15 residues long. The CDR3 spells CATSDTGLENQPQHF. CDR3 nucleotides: TGTGCCACCAGTGATACAGGGCTCGAGAATCAGCCCCAGCATTTT.